Included here is one T cell receptor beta chain sequence, with context. TCRdb re-derived calls from the 5' RACE reads in MiXCR, one entry per CDR3 protein. This sample has a few hundred thousand distinct CDR3 sequences, with approximately 11% found just once. Trimming at V came to 2 bases and at J to 2 bases, leaving 7 bases not matched to a gene. The length of the CDR3 is 17 residues. The germline V gene has CDR1 SGHRS and CDR2 YFSETQ. The sample belongs to a study of identical twins. In addition, the sample was reused for a study of yellow fever vaccine responses in identical twins.

The genes are TRBV5-1 and TRBJ2-3; TRBD2 matches at 11 bases. This receptor was taken from a young woman in good health. The sequencing sample was made of memory (CD45RO+) T cells sorted from blood. The CDR3 here is CASSLGLAGGPTDTQYF. The CDR3 coding sequence is TGCGCCAGCAGCTTAGGATTAGCGGGGGGGCCCACAGATACGCAGTATTTT.